Listed here are 28 T cell receptor beta chains from one sample, sequenced in a study of blood T cell repertoires in COVID-19. Libraries were prepared by immunoSEQ multiplex PCR; TCRdb keeps only in-frame clonotypes and omits some of them. The sample shows over 150,000 clones, 87% of them seen only once. Sequencing was done on a sample of peripheral blood. These receptor sequences come from a woman aged 60 to 75 who had recovered from COVID-19.

This chain joins TRBV5-1 and TRBJ2-5; 8 bases match TRBD2. Germline trimming cut 4 bases from V and 1 base from J; bases unmatched to any gene: 3. Germline values: CDR1 SGHRS, CDR2 YFSETQ. The CDR3 loop spans 14 amino acids. CDR3 amino acids: CASSGGLAQETQYF. The CDR3 bases are TGCGCCAGCAGCGGAGGACTAGCCCAAGAGACCCAGTACTTC. Full variable domain (outside the CDR3, taken from reference TRBV5-1 and TRBJ2-5): KAGVTQTPRYLIKTRGQQVTLSCSPISGHRSVSWYQQTPGQGLQFLFEYFSETQRNKGNFPGRFSGRQFSNSRSEMNVSTLELGDSALYLCASSGGLAQETQYFGPGTRLLVL.

The count of this clone is one. V and J are TRBV28 and TRBJ1-1; no clear D gene. The CDR3 runs 13 residues. V was pared by 4 bases and J by 1 base, with 7 bases between. Germline lookup yields CDR1 MDHEN and CDR2 SYDVKM. The CDR3 DNA follows: TGTGCCAGCAGTTCCCCAGGGAACACTGAAGCTTTCTTT. Its translation is CASSSPGNTEAFF.

J is TRBJ1-3 and V is TRBV6-5, with D possibly being TRBD1 (5 bases). The CDR3 totals 14 residues. Trimming shortened V by 6 bases and J by 0 bases, and 9 bases separated the two germline ends. Germline V gene sequence: CDR1 MNHEY, CDR2 SVGAGI. Written as DNA, the CDR3 is TGTGCCAGCAGGGGGCGGTACTCTGGAAACACCATATATTTT. Protein sequence: CASRGRYSGNTIYF.

The V call is TRBV18, the J call TRBJ1-2, with 11 positions matching TRBD1. This CDR3 comprises 14 residues. Trimming cost V 3 bases and J 7 bases; bases outside gene matches: 4. CDR1 KGHSH and CDR2 LQKENI come from the germline V gene. CDR3 bases: TGTGCCAGCTCACCTGGGACAGGGGGTCTTGGCTACACCTTC. Translating gives CASSPGTGGLGYTF.

The chain combines TRBV28 with TRBJ2-7, with TRBD1 matching 7 bases. Germline CDR1 and CDR2: MDHEN and SYDVKM. V lost 4 bases to trimming and J lost 3 bases; unmatched junction nucleotides: 6. CDR3 length: 14 residues. The CDR3 spells CASSSPTGNYEQYF. For the CDR3, the DNA is TGTGCCAGCAGTTCCCCGACAGGGAACTACGAGCAGTACTTC.

The chain uses TRBV5-1 and TRBJ1-5, with D perhaps matching TRBD1 (5 bases). This CDR3 region has 15 residues. The V gene's germline CDR1 is SGHRS and CDR2 YFSETQ. V was cut by 1 base and J by 4 bases, with 12 bases left in between. The CDR3 DNA follows: TGCGCCAGCAGCTTGTCGGGGGGTAAGAATCAGCCCCAGCATTTT. This encodes CASSLSGGKNQPQHF.

The V call is TRBV3-1 (or the pseudogene TRBV3-2), the J call TRBJ2-7; 7 positions match TRBD2. The CDR3 sequence is 15 residues long. The germline V gene encodes CDR1 LGHDT and CDR2 YNNKEL (reference sequence). Trimming at V came to 3 bases and at J to 11 bases, leaving 16 bases not matched to a gene. The CDR3 coding sequence is TGTGCCAGCAGCCAGGAGGGGAGCAGGCAAGGGACTAAGTACTTC. It encodes CASSQEGSRQGTKYF.

The V and J genes are TRBV7-9 and TRBJ2-7, with 9 bases matching TRBD2. There are 14 residues in the CDR3. The junction had 4 bases not matched to a gene; V was cut back by 3 bases and J by 4 bases. Germline V gene sequence: CDR1 SEHNR, CDR2 FQNEAQ (reference sequence). This chain's CDR3 is CASSFSGGDYEQYF. In nucleotides, the CDR3 is TGTGCCAGCAGCTTTAGCGGGGGAGATTACGAGCAGTACTTC.

The chain combines TRBV6-5 with TRBJ2-5, with D tentatively TRBD1 (6 bases). The CDR3 has 16 amino acids. The germline CDR1 and CDR2 sequences are MNHEY and SVGAGI. Trimming left V 0 bases short and J 5 bases short, with 16 bases between. This CDR3 reads CASSYSRQAGRETQYF. CDR3 DNA sequence: TGTGCCAGCAGTTACTCCCGACAGGCTGGAAGGGAGACCCAGTACTTC.

This clone was seen once. The J gene is TRBJ1-6, the V gene TRBV9; unclear D gene. The CDR3 spans 12 residues. CDR1 is SGDLS and CDR2 is YYNGEE in the germline V gene. Trimming pared 5 bases from V and 6 bases from J, leaving 6 bases between. The CDR3 reads CASRGLNSPLHF. The CDR3, as DNA: TGTGCCAGCAGGGGCCTTAATTCACCCCTCCACTTT.

The rearrangement links TRBV11-3 to TRBJ2-2; TRBD2 matches 9 bases. CDR1 and CDR2 from the germline V gene are SGHNT and YENEEA. The CDR3 consists of 16 residues. The V segment lost 0 bases and the J segment 7 bases; nucleotides outside the gene matches: 6. The CDR3 bases are TGTGCCAGCAGCTTAGAGGAGCGGGGGGTCGTCGGGGAGCTGTTTTTT. It translates to CASSLEERGVVGELFF. The variable domain in full, with the rest retrieved from reference TRBV11-3 and TRBJ2-2, is EAGVVQSPRYKIIEKKQPVAFWCNPISGHNTLYWYLQNLGQGPELLIRYENEEAVDDSQLPKDRFSAERLKGVDSTLKIQPAELGDSAVYLCASSLEERGVVGELFFGEGSRLTVL.

The CDR3 coding sequence is TGTGCCAGCAGGGATGGACTAGCGGTCTCCTACAATGAGCAGTTCTTC. This gives the protein CASRDGLAVSYNEQFF. The chain combines TRBV28 with TRBJ2-1; 10 bases line up with TRBD2. Trimming cost V 6 bases and J 0 bases; bases outside gene matches: 5. Germline-derived CDR1 and CDR2 are MDHEN and SYDVKM. CDR3 size: 16 residues.

The chain employs TRBV30 and TRBJ2-6; D is possibly TRBD1 (5 bases). Per germline, CDR1 GTSNPN and CDR2 SVGIG (reference sequence). CDR3 length: 19 residues. Trimming removed 0 bases at V and 10 bases at J, with 28 bases between. This CDR3 is CAWSVRVNTDTRARNVLTF. CDR3 in DNA: TGTGCCTGGAGTGTACGGGTAAACACGGACACTCGGGCACGGAACGTCCTGACTTTC. Full variable domain (missing parts from reference TRBV30 and TRBJ2-6): SQTIHQWPATLVQPVGSPLSLECTVEGTSNPNLYWYRQAAGRGLQLLFYSVGIGQISSEVPQNLSASRPQDRQFILSSKKLLLSDSGFYLCAWSVRVNTDTRARNVLTFGAGSRLTVL.

The rearrangement links TRBV24-1 to TRBJ2-2; no clear D gene. Looked up from germline, CDR1 is KGHDR and CDR2 is SFDVKD. CDR3 length: 14 amino acids. The V gene lost 5 bases and the J gene lost 4 bases, with 10 bases spanning the gap. CDR3 coding DNA: TGTGCCACCAGTGCGCCCGCGAGCACCGGGGAGCTGTTTTTT. Translated: CATSAPASTGELFF.

The chain uses TRBV6-6 and TRBJ2-2; 7 bases are shared with TRBD2. Trimming cost V 5 bases and J 3 bases; bases outside gene matches: 6. The CDR3 is made up of 15 amino acids. Germline assignment: CDR1 MNHNY and CDR2 SVGAGI (reference sequence). In DNA, the CDR3 is TGTGCCAGCAGTATAACGGGGGGTGACACCGGGGAGCTGTTTTTT. Encoded protein: CASSITGGDTGELFF.

The V and J genes are TRBV6-5 and TRBJ1-1; 7 bases match TRBD1. The CDR3 length is 16 residues. After removal of 1 base from V and 0 bases from J, the junction contained 5 bases not matched to a gene. Germline CDR1 MNHEY, CDR2 SVGAGI. CDR3 loop: CASSYWATGVNTEAFF. Written as DNA, the CDR3 is TGTGCCAGCAGTTACTGGGCTACAGGGGTGAACACTGAAGCTTTCTTT.

DNA of the CDR3: TGTGCCAGCAGCCCTGGAGTGGGGGCATCAACCGGGGAGCTGTTTTTT. This translates into CASSPGVGASTGELFF. This chain joins TRBV28 and TRBJ2-2; D might be TRBD1 (6 bases). V was trimmed by 6 bases and J by 5 bases, leaving 19 bases between them. The CDR3 is 16 amino acids. Germline CDR1 reads MDHEN; CDR2 reads SYDVKM.

The V and J genes are TRBV10-3 and TRBJ1-5; no definite D call. Trimming removed 0 bases at V and 4 bases at J, with 10 bases between. Germline V gives CDR1 ENHRY, CDR2 SYGVKD. CDR3 size: 15 residues. This CDR3 reads CAISESDRENQPQHF. The DNA of the CDR3 is TGTGCCATCAGTGAGTCGGATAGGGAGAATCAGCCCCAGCATTTT.

CDR3 amino acids: CAITGMNTEAFF. As DNA, the CDR3 is TGTGCCATCACAGGGATGAACACTGAAGCTTTCTTT. The genes are TRBV6-5 and TRBJ1-1, with a possible D match to TRBD1 (6 bases). V was shortened by 10 bases and J by 0 bases, with 9 bases between the two germline ends. This CDR3 contains 12 residues. CDR1 is MNHEY and CDR2 is SVGAGI in the germline V gene.

This rearrangement joins TRBV3-1 (or the pseudogene TRBV3-2) to TRBJ1-2, with D maybe TRBD1 (5 bases). V lost 1 base and J 3 bases, leaving 9 bases between the germline ends. This CDR3 spans 14 amino acids. Germline CDR1 LGHDT, CDR2 YNNKEL (reference sequence). The CDR3 DNA follows: TGTGCCAGCAGCCAAGTCTGGGGGGACTATGGCTACACCTTC. Protein sequence: CASSQVWGDYGYTF.

The rearrangement links TRBV10-3 to TRBJ1-1; possibly TRBD1 for D (5 bases). Trimming left V 8 bases short and J 3 bases short, with 19 bases between. The CDR3 runs 15 residues. CDR1 ENHRY and CDR2 SYGVKD come from the germline V gene. The CDR3 sequence is CAIGESPGPYTEAFF. The CDR3 nucleotides read TGTGCCATCGGGGAGTCGCCAGGGCCGTACACTGAAGCTTTCTTT.

V usage is TRBV10-3 and J usage is TRBJ2-7, with D possibly being TRBD1 (6 bases). Germline V gene sequence: CDR1 ENHRY, CDR2 SYGVKD. Trimming pared 11 bases from V and 1 base from J, leaving 12 bases between. This CDR3 has 12 amino acids. The CDR3 loop is CAATDSSYEQYF. DNA for the CDR3: TGTGCCGCCACGGACAGTTCCTACGAGCAGTACTTC.

This chain uses TRBV2 with TRBJ1-1, with D unclear. Germline CDR1 and CDR2: SNHLY and FYNNEI. V was trimmed by 2 bases and J by 4 bases, leaving 11 bases between them. This CDR3 contains 14 residues. CDR3 sequence: CASSESGRATEAFF. The CDR3 DNA is TGTGCCAGCAGTGAATCTGGGAGGGCCACTGAAGCTTTCTTT.

Only a few counts were recorded for this clone. The chain links TRBV3-1 (or the pseudogene TRBV3-2) to TRBJ1-3, with no clear D. The V and J ends lost 1 base and 8 bases respectively, with 3 bases between them. The CDR3 runs 11 residues. The germline CDR1 and CDR2 sequences are LGHDT and YNNKEL (reference sequence). CDR3 nucleotide sequence: TGTGCCAGCAGCCAAGCAGACACCATATATTTT. It yields the protein CASSQADTIYF.

The chain couples TRBV4-2 to TRBJ1-2; TRBD1 matches 7 bases. CDR1 and CDR2 (germline): LGHNA, YNFKEQ. This CDR3 contains 16 residues. Germline trimming cut 1 base from V and 8 bases from J; bases unmatched to any gene: 13. CDR3 sequence reads: CASSQAGQANPGGYTF. CDR3 DNA sequence: TGTGCCAGCAGCCAAGCAGGACAGGCAAACCCTGGGGGCTACACCTTC.

The chain recombines TRBV7-9 with TRBJ1-1; 8 bases line up with TRBD1. Trimming removed 2 bases from V and 3 bases from J; junction bases left unmatched: 8. Germline assignment: CDR1 SEHNR and CDR2 FQNEAQ (reference sequence). The CDR3 contains 16 residues. CDR3 in DNA: TGTGCCAGCAGCTTAAACAATCAGGGGGCCGACACTGAAGCTTTCTTT. Translation gives CASSLNNQGADTEAFF.

This clone was seen just once. The chain uses TRBV24-1 and TRBJ1-5; D possibly corresponds to TRBD1 (5 bases). V lost 5 bases and J lost 2, with 12 bases in between. The CDR3 has 15 amino acids. Germline lookup yields CDR1 KGHDR and CDR2 SFDVKD. As DNA, the CDR3 is TGTGCCACCAGTGTTGGGGGGTCTGGCAATCAGCCCCAGCATTTT. Amino acid sequence: CATSVGGSGNQPQHF.

The chain recombines TRBV7-9 with TRBJ2-3, with TRBD2 as a possible D gene (6 bases). V lost 5 bases, J lost 0 bases, and 18 bases lay in between. Germline assignment: CDR1 SEHNR and CDR2 FQNEAQ (reference sequence). This CDR3 contains 17 residues. CDR3 DNA: TGTGCCAGCAGCCCCGGGGGAGGACGCCCTAGCACAGATACGCAGTATTTT. It specifies CASSPGGGRPSTDTQYF.